Below are 15 T cell receptor beta chains sequenced from a single sample in a study of vaccination effects on CD4 cells after COVID-19 (dated by TCRdb to between 2021 and 2022). These TCRs' antigens remain unknown. The library was produced with the immunoSEQ multiplex PCR assay. TCRdb limited this immuneACCESS table to in-frame rearrangements with V and J called. A share of clones is missing; checked studies link under half to unresolved V genes, and the rest is unexplained. In all, the sample holds 24,000 or so clones, and roughly 71% of those were seen once. The top ten clonotypes cover 15% to 20% of the sample. In the ViraFEST assay, PBMC were stimulated with viral peptide pools, and TCR sequencing was then used to find antigen-specific CD4+ T cell clonotypes based on their expansion. After approximately 11 days of culture, CD4+ T cells were isolated with the EasySep CD4+ T cell isolation kit. Convalescent patients had PCR-confirmed SARS-CoV-2 infection between March and December 2020, before Alpha, Beta and Delta variants emerged in the United States.

This specimen consisted of CD4+ T cells from PBMCs cultured with SARS-CoV-2 spike peptides, obtained before COVID-19 vaccination. The sample's cell subset or site label is to be understood as: SARS-CoV-2 spike overlapping peptide pool stimulation. These TCRs come from a human donor who had a prior SARS-CoV-2 infection.

The V gene is TRBV2, the J gene TRBJ2-5; D remains ambiguous. CDR1 is SNHLY and CDR2 is FYNNEI in the germline V gene. The CDR3 covers 11 residues. The ends were cut back, 3 bases at V and 5 bases at J, with 4 bases in the middle. CDR3 sequence (DNA): TGTGCCAGCAGTGAGTGGGAGACCCAGTACTTC. Amino acids: CASSEWETQYF.

This clone appeared a single time. The chain links TRBV11-2 to TRBJ2-5, with D possibly matching TRBD1 (6 bases). The CDR3 has 16 residues. Trimming left V 2 bases short and J 2 bases short, with 15 bases between. Germline assignment: CDR1 SGHAT and CDR2 FQNNGV. CDR3 bases: TGTGCCAGCAGCTTACGCCCGACAGGTGTGCAAGAGACCCAGTACTTC. Its translation is CASSLRPTGVQETQYF.

The J gene is TRBJ2-1, the V gene TRBV7-3; 9 bases map to TRBD1. V was clipped by 5 bases and J by 4 bases; unmatched bases: 6. Germline loops: CDR1 SGHTA, CDR2 FQGTGA. The CDR3 contains 15 residues. For the CDR3, the DNA is TGTGCCAGCAGCCCACAGGGGGCCCTTTACAATGAGCAGTTCTTC. Protein sequence: CASSPQGALYNEQFF.

This chain uses TRBV5-4 with TRBJ2-7, with 10 bases identical to TRBD1. The V segment lost 4 bases and the J segment 5 bases; nucleotides outside the gene matches: 9. The CDR3 is 15 residues long. Germline values: CDR1 SGHNT, CDR2 YYREEE (reference sequence). The CDR3 coding sequence is TGTGCCAGCAGCCCAGGAGGACAGGGGGACCACGAGCAGTACTTC. It is translated as CASSPGGQGDHEQYF.

The CDR3 protein is CASSVTGGSAEAFF. The CDR3 region has the DNA TGTGCCAGCAGCGTGACAGGGGGCAGCGCTGAAGCTTTCTTT. The rearrangement links TRBV11-3 to TRBJ1-1; 10 bases match TRBD1. V lost 5 bases, J lost 6 bases, and 6 bases stayed unmatched. The length of the CDR3 is 14 residues. CDR1 and CDR2 from the germline V gene are SGHNT and YENEEA.

V is TRBV7-2 and J is TRBJ2-2, with D unclear. Trimming took off 4 bases at V and 2 bases at J, with 8 bases between the two ends. Germline V CDR1 and CDR2: SGHTA, FQGNSA. The length of the CDR3 is 14 residues. The CDR3 sequence: CASSSGLNTGELFF. The CDR3 DNA reads TGTGCCAGCAGCTCCGGTCTAAACACCGGGGAGCTGTTTTTT. Using reference TRBV7-2 and TRBJ2-2 for the parts outside the CDR3, the full variable domain is GAGVSQSPSNKVTEKGKDVELRCDPISGHTALYWYRQSLGQGLEFLIYFQGNSAPDKSGLPSDRFSAERTGGSVSTLTIQRTQQEDSAVYLCASSSGLNTGELFFGEGSRLTVL.

V and J are TRBV6-5 and TRBJ1-6, with 9 bases that match TRBD1. Unmatched junction bases numbered 7, after V lost 6 bases and J lost 10 bases. Germline-derived CDR1 and CDR2 are MNHEY and SVGAGI. The CDR3 is 14 amino acids. Here the CDR3 DNA reads TGTGCCAGCAGCCGGGACAGGGTAACCTCACCCCTCCACTTT. The encoded protein is CASSRDRVTSPLHF.

V is TRBV5-4 and J is TRBJ2-2; TRBD2 aligns across 7 bases. The CDR3 contains 15 residues. CDR1 is SGHNT, CDR2 YYREEE, per germline (reference sequence). J lost 3 bases, V lost 1 base, and 3 bases had no gene match. The DNA of the CDR3 is TGTGCCAGCAGCTTGTTCGCGGGAGACACCGGGGAGCTGTTTTTT. It specifies CASSLFAGDTGELFF.

The chain uses TRBV27 and TRBJ2-1, with 10 bases aligning to TRBD2. Germline loops: CDR1 MNHEY, CDR2 SMNVEV (reference sequence). This CDR3 spans 15 amino acids. J was trimmed by 8 bases and V by 6 bases; bases with no gene match: 10. CDR3 DNA sequence: TGTGCCAGCAGGCCCCCTAGCGGGAGTCAGGATGAGCAGTTCTTC. Encoded protein: CASRPPSGSQDEQFF.

The chain couples TRBV5-6 to TRBJ1-4, with D uncertain. Trimming took 0 bases from V and 8 from J, leaving 14 bases between them. Germline CDR1 is SGHDT and CDR2 is YYEEEE. CDR3 length: 15 amino acids. Here the CDR3 reads CASSLGEQMGEKLFF. CDR3 sequence (DNA): TGTGCCAGCAGCTTGGGCGAACAAATGGGCGAAAAACTGTTTTTT.

V gene TRBV6-5 combines with J gene TRBJ2-4; D might be TRBD1 or TRBD2, each matching 7 bases. CDR3 size: 16 residues. V shed 4 bases and J shed 4 bases, with 17 bases lying between them. Germline values: CDR1 MNHEY, CDR2 SVGAGI. DNA for the CDR3: TGTGCCAGCAGTTCCTCCAGGGGGGGGATTAAAAACATTCAGTACTTC. Residues: CASSSSRGGIKNIQYF.

The rearrangement joins TRBV5-1 to TRBJ2-3; 8 nucleotides match TRBD2. This CDR3 has 16 residues. Per the germline V gene, CDR1 is SGHRS and CDR2 is YFSETQ. J lost 2 bases, V lost 5 bases, and 10 bases had no gene match. The CDR3 reads CASSPWPREDTDTQYF. CDR3 sequence (DNA): TGCGCCAGCAGTCCTTGGCCGCGGGAGGACACAGATACGCAGTATTTT.

CDR3 sequence: CASSLFREGGNEQYF. DNA of the CDR3: TGTGCCAGCAGCTTATTCAGGGAGGGTGGGAACGAGCAGTACTTC. The V call is TRBV7-9, the J call TRBJ2-7; 7 nucleotides agree with TRBD2. The germline gives CDR1 SEHNR, CDR2 FQNEAQ (reference sequence). The CDR3 loop spans 15 amino acids. V trimming: 2 bases; J trimming: 5 bases; junction bases outside the gene matches: 9.

The chain combines TRBV5-4 with TRBJ1-1, with D possibly TRBD1 on 6 matching bases. The V and J ends lost 0 bases and 4 bases respectively, with 7 bases between them. The germline CDR1 and CDR2 sequences are SGHNT and YYREEE (reference sequence). This CDR3 region has 13 residues. The CDR3 protein is CASSLGGGTEAFF. The CDR3 DNA reads as TGTGCCAGCAGCTTGGGAGGGGGCACTGAAGCTTTCTTT.

Here the CDR3 reads CASSPSRIQETQYF. CDR3 nucleotides: TGTGCCAGCTCACCATCCAGGATACAAGAGACCCAGTACTTC. The V call is TRBV18, the J call TRBJ2-5; no clear D. The CDR3 loop spans 14 amino acids. Between the trimmed V and J ends, which lost 2 bases and 2 bases, there was a span of 9 bases. Germline-derived CDR1 and CDR2 are KGHSH and LQKENI.